Listed below are T cell receptor beta chains from one sample, sequenced in a study of shared clonotypes between healthy human individuals. TCRdb keeps only in-frame clones here, not all; method: immunoSEQ multiplex PCR. This sample carries about 490,000 clones, over 70% of them seen once, and the ten largest clones take roughly 13%. The specimen was PBMCs. Every receptor here comes from a woman aged 40 to 50 in good health. Some clones in this sample may be carry-over from other donors' samples. Each CDR3 is given with its conserved first and last residue. A D gene is named only where the DNA matches it firmly. Some rows mark clone size as missing; the rest say once, few, many or name a class of expanded clone.

CDR3 DNA: TGTGCCAGCAGACCGACATTGTTGGTTAGCTACACCTTC
CDR3 protein: CASRPTLLVSYTF
clone size: .
J gene: TRBJ1-2
D gene: .
V gene: TRBV27

CDR3 DNA: TGTGCCAGCAGCTTTTTAACGGGAGGAGTTCATGGCGGGGAGCTGTTTTTT
CDR3 protein: CASSFLTGGVHGGELFF
clone size: .
J gene: TRBJ2-2
D gene: TRBD2
V gene: TRBV11-3

CDR3 DNA: TGTGCCAGCAGCTTAGTGGTGGGTATAGATGAGACCCAGTACTTC
CDR3 protein: CASSLVVGIDETQYF
clone size: once
J gene: TRBJ2-5
D gene: .
V gene: TRBV7-2

CDR3 DNA: TGCGCCAGTCCGGGACAGCAGTGCGTTGGAACCTACGAGCAGTACTTC
CDR3 protein: CASPGQQCVGTYEQYF
clone size: .
J gene: TRBJ2-7
D gene: TRBD1
V gene: TRBV5-1

CDR3 DNA: TGTGCCAGCACCGGGACAGGGGGTTACACAGATACGCAGTATTTT
CDR3 protein: CASTGTGGYTDTQYF
clone size: .
J gene: TRBJ2-3
D gene: TRBD1
V gene: TRBV6-1

CDR3 DNA: TGTGCCAGCAGCTCCGACGGGACTATGGTAGGAGAGCAGTACTTC
CDR3 protein: CASSSDGTMVGEQYF
clone size: many
J gene: TRBJ2-7
D gene: TRBD2
V gene: TRBV7-2

CDR3 DNA: TGCGCCAGCAGCCAAGCCGGGGACCCGGTCTACGAGCAGTACTTC
CDR3 protein: CASSQAGDPVYEQYF
clone size: .
J gene: TRBJ2-7
D gene: .
V gene: TRBV4-1

CDR3 DNA: TGTGCCAGCAGCTTGGGACAGGGGTTTACAGATACGCAGTATTTT
CDR3 protein: CASSLGQGFTDTQYF
clone size: few
J gene: TRBJ2-3
D gene: TRBD1
V gene: TRBV7-2

CDR3 DNA: TGCGCCAGCAGCCAAGGACAGGGAAGGGAAAAACTGTTTTTT
CDR3 protein: CASSQGQGREKLFF
clone size: .
J gene: TRBJ1-4
D gene: TRBD1
V gene: TRBV4-3

CDR3 DNA: TGTGCCAGCAACCGAGGAGCGGGAGCGGCCGATACGCAGTATTTT
CDR3 protein: CASNRGAGAADTQYF
clone size: .
J gene: TRBJ2-3
D gene: TRBD2
V gene: TRBV2

CDR3 DNA: TGTGCCAGCAGCGCTGGACTGAGCTCCTACAATGAGCAGTTCTTC
CDR3 protein: CASSAGLSSYNEQFF
clone size: .
J gene: TRBJ2-1
D gene: .
V gene: TRBV7-3

CDR3 DNA: TGTGCCAGTAGCGACCCGGGCAGCTCCTACAATGAGCAGTTCTTC
CDR3 protein: CASSDPGSSYNEQFF
clone size: few
J gene: TRBJ2-1
D gene: .
V gene: TRBV19

CDR3 DNA: TGCAGCACCAGGACAGGCTCCTACGAGCAGTACTTC
CDR3 protein: CSTRTGSYEQYF
clone size: .
J gene: TRBJ2-7
D gene: TRBD1
V gene: TRBV29-1

CDR3 DNA: TGTGCCAGCTCACCGAGACTAGCGGGTGCTAGCACAGATACGCAGTATTTT
CDR3 protein: CASSPRLAGASTDTQYF
clone size: .
J gene: TRBJ2-3
D gene: TRBD2
V gene: TRBV18

CDR3 DNA: TGCGCCAGCAGCTTGCGGGGACAGGGGAACACTGAAGCTTTCTTT
CDR3 protein: CASSLRGQGNTEAFF
clone size: .
J gene: TRBJ1-1
D gene: TRBD1
V gene: TRBV5-1

CDR3 DNA: TGTGCCAGCAGTAATATACAGGCGGATACGCAGTATTTT
CDR3 protein: CASSNIQADTQYF
clone size: .
J gene: TRBJ2-3
D gene: .
V gene: TRBV6-6

CDR3 DNA: TGTGCCAGCAGCTTAGCGGGAGGGATCTACGAGCAGTACTTC
CDR3 protein: CASSLAGGIYEQYF
clone size: .
J gene: TRBJ2-7
D gene: TRBD2
V gene: TRBV7-2

CDR3 DNA: TGTGCCAGTACCCCCCGGGGATACGGTGAAGCTTTCTTT
CDR3 protein: CASTPRGYGEAFF
clone size: .
J gene: TRBJ1-1
D gene: .
V gene: TRBV19

CDR3 DNA: TGTGCCAGCAGTGTCGAGGGTTCGGGCGAGCAGTACTTC
CDR3 protein: CASSVEGSGEQYF
clone size: once
J gene: TRBJ2-7
D gene: .
V gene: TRBV6-4

CDR3 DNA: TGTGCCAGCAGCTTAGGGCGGGGTGGAAACACCATATATTTT
CDR3 protein: CASSLGRGGNTIYF
clone size: .
J gene: TRBJ1-3
D gene: .
V gene: TRBV7-2

CDR3 DNA: TGTGCCAGCCAACCCCTGGGACAGAGTTCCTACAATGAGCAGTTCTTC
CDR3 protein: CASQPLGQSSYNEQFF
clone size: .
J gene: TRBJ2-1
D gene: TRBD1
V gene: TRBV25-1

CDR3 DNA: TGTGCCAGCAAGAAGGGCGCCGTTGATAACTATGGCTACACCTTC
CDR3 protein: CASKKGAVDNYGYTF
clone size: .
J gene: TRBJ1-2
D gene: .
V gene: TRBV28

CDR3 DNA: TGTGCCAGCAGCTTGACTAGCGGGAGTAAGGAGCAGTACTTC
CDR3 protein: CASSLTSGSKEQYF
clone size: .
J gene: TRBJ2-7
D gene: TRBD2
V gene: TRBV4-2

CDR3 DNA: TGTGCCAGCAGTGATTGGCCAGCGTACTATGGCTACACCTTC
CDR3 protein: CASSDWPAYYGYTF
clone size: few
J gene: TRBJ1-2
D gene: .
V gene: TRBV6-1

CDR3 DNA: TGCGCCAGCAGCGGGAGGACCTACAATGAGCAGTTCTTC
CDR3 protein: CASSGRTYNEQFF
clone size: .
J gene: TRBJ2-1
D gene: TRBD2
V gene: TRBV10-2

CDR3 DNA: TGTGCCAGCAGTTTAGATGGTCTGAATACCTACGAGCAGTACTTC
CDR3 protein: CASSLDGLNTYEQYF
clone size: .
J gene: TRBJ2-7
D gene: .
V gene: TRBV28

CDR3 DNA: TGTGCCAGCAGCTTGCCCAGTCAGCCCCAGCATTTT
CDR3 protein: CASSLPSQPQHF
clone size: .
J gene: TRBJ1-5
D gene: .
V gene: TRBV28

CDR3 DNA: TGTGCCAGCAGCAGGGACAGAGCCTACGAGCAGTACTTC
CDR3 protein: CASSRDRAYEQYF
clone size: .
J gene: TRBJ2-7
D gene: .
V gene: TRBV7-5

CDR3 DNA: TGTGCCAGCAGCTGGGCAGAGGGGACAGATACGCAGTATTTT
CDR3 protein: CASSWAEGTDTQYF
clone size: .
J gene: TRBJ2-3
D gene: .
V gene: TRBV7-2

CDR3 DNA: TGCACCAGCCGGGACAGGGGTCAGCCCCAGCATTTT
CDR3 protein: CTSRDRGQPQHF
clone size: few
J gene: TRBJ1-5
D gene: .
V gene: TRBV1

CDR3 DNA: TGTGCCAGCAGCTTGGCCAGGGGACAGCCCCAGCATTTT
CDR3 protein: CASSLARGQPQHF
clone size: few
J gene: TRBJ1-5
D gene: .
V gene: TRBV5-6

CDR3 DNA: TGTGCCAGTAGTATGAGGGAAAATAGCAATCAGCCCCAGCATTTT
CDR3 protein: CASSMRENSNQPQHF
clone size: .
J gene: TRBJ1-5
D gene: .
V gene: TRBV19

CDR3 DNA: TGTGCCAGCAGCAAAGCTAAAGCACGAAAAGACAGGAACCTCGTCGGGGAGCTGTTTTTT
CDR3 protein: CASSKAKARKDRNLVGELFF
clone size: .
J gene: TRBJ2-2
D gene: .
V gene: TRBV21-1

CDR3 DNA: TGTGCCAGCAGCTTAGGCCTAGCTTCAGACGAGCAGTACTTC
CDR3 protein: CASSLGLASDEQYF
clone size: .
J gene: TRBJ2-7
D gene: .
V gene: TRBV7-2

CDR3 DNA: TGTGCCAGCAGCTCGGGACTAGCGTGGAATGAGCAGTTCTTC
CDR3 protein: CASSSGLAWNEQFF
clone size: .
J gene: TRBJ2-1
D gene: TRBD2
V gene: TRBV11-2

CDR3 DNA: TGCGCCAGCAGCGGGTCCCGGGACAACACAGATACGCAGTATTTT
CDR3 protein: CASSGSRDNTDTQYF
clone size: .
J gene: TRBJ2-3
D gene: .
V gene: TRBV10-1

CDR3 DNA: TGCGCCAGCGGGGACAGGGCCTCAGATACGCAGTATTTT
CDR3 protein: CASGDRASDTQYF
clone size: .
J gene: TRBJ2-3
D gene: TRBD1
V gene: TRBV5-1

CDR3 DNA: TGTGCCAGTAGTAGGCCCTCGAGCGGGAGGGCCTCCGAGCAGTACTTC
CDR3 protein: CASSRPSSGRASEQYF
clone size: .
J gene: TRBJ2-7
D gene: TRBD2
V gene: TRBV19

CDR3 DNA: TGTGCCAGCAGCCAATGGGGGGACTACGAGCAGTACTTC
CDR3 protein: CASSQWGDYEQYF
clone size: .
J gene: TRBJ2-7
D gene: .
V gene: TRBV7-9

CDR3 DNA: TGTGCCAGCAGTCAGGGTGCGGGAGGGAGCACAGATACGCAGTATTTT
CDR3 protein: CASSQGAGGSTDTQYF
clone size: few
J gene: TRBJ2-3
D gene: TRBD2
V gene: TRBV27

CDR3 DNA: TGTGCCAGCAGTGGTTTAGGGGGCGGGAGAGATCAGCCCCAGCATTTT
CDR3 protein: CASSGLGGGRDQPQHF
clone size: .
J gene: TRBJ1-5
D gene: TRBD1
V gene: TRBV2